This T cell receptor (beta chain) originates from a study of cytomegalovirus exposure and HLA in healthy donors. Study findings and constraints: Compared with the roughly 700-donor mean, an Asian-associated ancestry cluster reportedly had fewer N-insertions, according to a later analysis.

Points on this clone: Its antigen is unidentified. Different DNA sequences within this sample yield the same CDR3.

The CDR3 totals 14 residues. V was pared by 0 bases and J by 3 bases, with 10 bases between. Germline assignment: CDR1 GTSNPN and CDR2 SVGIG (reference sequence). The PCR was carried out with 60 Vbeta primers and 13 Jbeta primers. The data were produced by immunoSEQ multiplex PCR, yet TCRdb's version contains in-frame clones alone and is incomplete. The table shows around 210,000 clones, with around 84% occurring only once. This sequence was found in a girl aged 2 to 9 in good health and CMV-seronegative. Sequencing input: PBMCs. The chain recombines TRBV30 with TRBJ2-3, with a possible D match to TRBD2 (5 bases). The CDR3 DNA reads TGTGCCTGGAGTGTAGGAACTAGGACAGATACGCAGTATTTT. Protein sequence: CAWSVGTRTDTQYF.